The rows below give T cell receptor beta chains drawn from one sample of a study of regulatory dendritic cells for organ transplantation. Some clones are missing from TCRdb's copy, which holds only in-frame ones; the method was immunoSEQ multiplex PCR. The data contain roughly 20,000 clones, approximately 83% of them seen just once; the ten biggest clones take up under 0.3%. Their antigens remain unidentified. The sample consisted of naive CD4+ T cells from blood cultured with dendritic cells. The receptors come from a human donor in good health. The CDR3 runs from the conserved cysteine through the conserved F or W. The D gene is left open where the match is weak. The size of a clone is reported for some rows only, either as once, few or many, or as a class for expanded clones.

j_call | d_call | v_call | clone_size | cdr3_aa | cdr3_nt
TRBJ1-4 | - | TRBV4-1 | - | CASSHSIQKLFF | TGCGCCAGCAGCCATTCAATCCAAAAACTGTTTTTT
TRBJ2-7 | - | TRBV30 | - | CAWKAGATRYF | TGTGCCTGGAAGGCAGGGGCGACGCGGTACTTC
TRBJ2-2 | - | TRBV5-1 | - | CASSPHGPNTGELFF | TGCGCCAGCAGCCCCCACGGACCTAACACCGGGGAGCTGTTTTTT
TRBJ2-3 | - | TRBV5-8 | - | CASSLGTRDTQYF | TGTGCCAGCAGCTTGGGGACAAGGGATACGCAGTATTTT
TRBJ2-2 | TRBD2 | TRBV6-4 | - | CASSQGLAGGPNTGELFF | TGTGCCAGCAGCCAGGGACTAGCGGGGGGCCCGAACACCGGGGAGCTGTTTTTT
TRBJ1-6 | - | TRBV6-4 | - | CASRLQGSYNSPLHF | TGTGCCAGCAGGCTTCAGGGCTCCTATAATTCACCCCTCCACTTT
TRBJ1-2 | - | TRBV18 | - | CASSPPSLTGGYGYTF | TGTGCCAGCTCACCACCCTCATTAACTGGTGGCTATGGCTACACCTTC
TRBJ1-5 | TRBD1 | TRBV7-9 | - | CASSPEGQAHQPQHF | TGTGCCAGCAGCCCAGAGGGACAGGCTCATCAGCCCCAGCATTTT
TRBJ2-7 | - | TRBV29-1 | - | CSARGVGDGEYEQYF | TGCAGCGCCAGGGGGGTAGGGGACGGTGAATACGAGCAGTACTTC
TRBJ1-2 | TRBD1 | TRBV25-1 | - | CASRETGINYGYTF | TGTGCCAGCAGAGAGACAGGGATTAACTATGGCTACACCTTC
TRBJ1-6 | TRBD1 | TRBV15 | - | CATSRENRGRGPLHF | TGTGCCACCAGCAGGGAAAACAGGGGTCGTGGACCCCTCCACTTT
TRBJ1-2 | TRBD1 | TRBV2 | - | CASKLGQGFSGYTF | TGTGCCAGCAAACTGGGACAGGGGTTTTCTGGCTACACCTTC
TRBJ1-2 | TRBD1 | TRBV6-6 | few | CATKGPGGANYGYTF | TGTGCCACCAAAGGACCAGGGGGCGCTAACTATGGCTACACCTTC
TRBJ2-7 | TRBD1 | TRBV7-2 | - | CASSRAGTGPSYEQYF | TGTGCCAGCAGCAGAGCCGGGACAGGGCCGTCCTACGAGCAGTACTTC
TRBJ1-2 | - | TRBV27 | once | CASSVRPLYGYTF | TGTGCCAGCAGTGTCCGGCCACTCTATGGCTACACCTTC
TRBJ1-4 | - | TRBV19 | - | CASSPRPRLPNEKLFF | TGTGCCAGTAGTCCCCGTCCTCGACTCCCTAATGAAAAACTGTTTTTT
TRBJ2-7 | - | TRBV29-1 | few | CSVRDPTYEQYF | TGCAGCGTCCGGGACCCGACCTACGAGCAGTACTTC
TRBJ2-7 | TRBD1 | TRBV27 | - | CASSPRGQGAGWTYEQYF | TGTGCCAGCAGCCCACGGGGACAGGGGGCTGGGTGGACCTACGAGCAGTACTTC
TRBJ2-5 | - | TRBV15 | - | CATSRDLGGQETQYF | TGTGCCACCAGCAGAGATTTAGGGGGCCAAGAGACCCAGTACTTC
TRBJ1-1 | TRBD1 | TRBV6-5 | few | CASSNSVGGSFF | TGTGCCAGCAGTAACTCTGTAGGGGGCTCTTTCTTT
TRBJ2-6 | TRBD2 | TRBV27 | - | CASSLVAGLTLSGANVLTF | TGTGCCAGCAGTTTAGTAGCGGGACTCACCCTATCTGGGGCCAACGTCCTGACTTTC
TRBJ1-2 | - | TRBV5-1 | - | CASSREGGGYGYTF | TGCGCCAGCAGCAGGGAAGGGGGGGGCTATGGCTACACCTTC
TRBJ2-2 | - | TRBV6-4 | - | CASSDSGNTGELFF | TGTGCCAGCAGTGACAGCGGTAACACCGGGGAGCTGTTTTTT
TRBJ1-2 | - | TRBV9 | - | CASSVDSSHYGYTF | TGTGCCAGCAGCGTCGACAGTTCCCACTATGGCTACACCTTC
TRBJ2-7 | - | TRBV18 | - | CASSEGRSYEQYF | TGTGCCAGCTCGGAGGGACGGTCCTACGAGCAGTACTTC
TRBJ1-5 | TRBD1 | TRBV6-5 | - | CASSRDRAQPQHF | TGTGCCAGCAGTCGAGACAGGGCCCAGCCCCAGCATTTT
TRBJ1-5 | - | TRBV30 | few | CAWSAGAHLTGNQPQHF | TGTGCCTGGAGTGCCGGGGCACACCTGACGGGGAATCAGCCCCAGCATTTT
TRBJ1-2 | - | TRBV6-1 | once | CASSGFFRDTAPLAGYTF | TGTGCCAGCAGTGGGTTTTTCCGGGACACTGCCCCCCTGGCTGGCTACACCTTC
TRBJ2-5 | - | TRBV28 | - | CASSPGGGRGETQYF | TGTGCCAGCAGTCCAGGTGGGGGGAGAGGAGAGACCCAGTACTTC
TRBJ1-2 | - | TRBV5-6 | - | CASSSRYRDHYGYTF | TGTGCCAGCAGCTCCCGTTACAGAGACCACTATGGCTACACCTTC
TRBJ2-1 | TRBD2 | TRBV7-3 | - | CASSLASSGSPQFF | TGTGCCAGCAGCTTAGCCTCTAGCGGGAGTCCGCAGTTCTTC
TRBJ1-5 | - | TRBV2 | - | CASSEINQPQHF | TGTGCCAGCAGTGAAATCAATCAGCCCCAGCATTTT
TRBJ2-7 | TRBD2 | TRBV5-1 | - | CASSLVSLAGNEQYF | TGCGCCAGCAGCTTGGTAAGCCTAGCGGGAAACGAGCAGTACTTC
TRBJ1-1 | - | TRBV5-1 | - | CASSTGQANTEAFF | TGCGCCAGCAGCACGGGGCAGGCGAACACTGAAGCTTTCTTT
TRBJ2-7 | TRBD1 | TRBV7-3 | - | CASSMSGQGTEQYF | TGTGCCAGCAGCATGTCGGGACAGGGTACCGAGCAGTACTTC
TRBJ1-3 | TRBD1 | TRBV28 | - | CASSSTGTGNTIYF | TGTGCCAGCAGCTCGACAGGGACTGGAAACACCATATATTTT
TRBJ2-3 | TRBD2 | TRBV4-3 | - | CASSQFFRTSGGARTDTQYF | TGCGCCAGCAGCCAATTCTTCCGGACTAGCGGGGGGGCCAGGACAGATACGCAGTATTTT
TRBJ2-7 | TRBD1 | TRBV5-8 | - | CASSRTGGPLNEQYF | TGTGCCAGCAGCCGGACAGGGGGGCCTCTCAACGAGCAGTACTTC
TRBJ2-1 | - | TRBV2 | - | CAGAAEGELYNEQFF | TGTGCCGGTGCGGCCGAAGGAGAGTTATACAATGAGCAGTTCTTC
TRBJ2-1 | TRBD1 | TRBV12-5 | - | CASGFPGTGVGNEQFF | TGTGCTAGTGGTTTCCCCGGGACAGGGGTAGGCAATGAGCAGTTCTTC
TRBJ1-6 | - | TRBV18 | - | CASSLGLESPLHF | TGTGCCAGCTCACTTGGGTTGGAATCACCCCTCCACTTT
TRBJ2-4 | TRBD2 | TRBV5-4 | - | CASSLGTSGGQNIQYF | TGTGCCAGCAGCTTGGGGACTAGCGGGGGCCAAAACATTCAGTACTTC
TRBJ2-3 | TRBD2 | TRBV28 | - | CASSPSSGRGTDTQYF | TGTGCCAGCAGTCCCTCTAGCGGGAGAGGCACAGATACGCAGTATTTT
TRBJ2-1 | TRBD2 | TRBV11-1 | - | CASSSPTSTSGVSNEQFF | TGTGCCAGCAGCTCCCCCACATCGACTAGCGGGGTGTCGAATGAGCAGTTCTTC
TRBJ1-6 | - | TRBV18 | few | CASSSRRGGKDSPLHF | TGTGCCAGCTCATCACGACGAGGGGGAAAGGATTCACCCCTCCACTTT
TRBJ2-7 | - | TRBV2 | few | CASRPGPYEQYF | TGTGCCAGCAGACCCGGCCCCTACGAGCAGTACTTC
TRBJ2-2 | - | TRBV7-2 | - | CASSSRLVNTGELFF | TGTGCCAGCAGCTCCCGACTGGTAAACACCGGGGAGCTGTTTTTT
TRBJ2-1 | - | TRBV19 | - | CASNGETTAHYYNEQFF | TGTGCCAGTAATGGCGAGACTACGGCCCATTACTACAATGAGCAGTTCTTC
TRBJ2-5 | TRBD2 | TRBV5-1 | few | CASRRRATSRMLETQYF | TGCGCCAGCCGCAGACGGGCGACTAGCAGAATGTTGGAGACCCAGTACTTC
TRBJ2-3 | - | TRBV28 | - | CASKDESTDTQYF | TGTGCCAGCAAGGACGAGAGCACAGATACGCAGTATTTT